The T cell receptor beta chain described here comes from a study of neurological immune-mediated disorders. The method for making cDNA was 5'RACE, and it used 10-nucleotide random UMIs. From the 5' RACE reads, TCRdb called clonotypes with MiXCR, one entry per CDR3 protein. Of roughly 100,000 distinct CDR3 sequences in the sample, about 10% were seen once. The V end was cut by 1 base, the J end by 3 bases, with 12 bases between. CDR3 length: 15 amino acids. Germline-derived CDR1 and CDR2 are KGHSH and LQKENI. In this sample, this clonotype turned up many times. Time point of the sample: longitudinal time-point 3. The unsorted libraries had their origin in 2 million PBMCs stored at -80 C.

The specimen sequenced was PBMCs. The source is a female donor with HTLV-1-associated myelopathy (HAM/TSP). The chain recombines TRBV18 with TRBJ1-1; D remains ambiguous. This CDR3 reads CASSPLRAGDTEAFF. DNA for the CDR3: TGTGCCAGCTCACCACTTAGGGCAGGTGACACTGAAGCTTTCTTT.